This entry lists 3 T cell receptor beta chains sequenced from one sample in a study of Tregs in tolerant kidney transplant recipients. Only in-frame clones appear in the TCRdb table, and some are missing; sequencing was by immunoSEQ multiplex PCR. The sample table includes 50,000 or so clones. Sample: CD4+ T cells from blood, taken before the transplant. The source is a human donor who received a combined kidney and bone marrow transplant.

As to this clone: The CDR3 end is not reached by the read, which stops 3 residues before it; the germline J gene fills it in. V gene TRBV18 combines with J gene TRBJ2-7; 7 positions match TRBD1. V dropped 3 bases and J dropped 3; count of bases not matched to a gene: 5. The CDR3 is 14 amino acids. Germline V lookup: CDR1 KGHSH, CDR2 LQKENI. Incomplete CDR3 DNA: TGTGCCAGCTCACCCCCGGCAGGGGGCTACGAG. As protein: CASSPPAGGYE. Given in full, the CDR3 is CASSPPAGGYEQYF.

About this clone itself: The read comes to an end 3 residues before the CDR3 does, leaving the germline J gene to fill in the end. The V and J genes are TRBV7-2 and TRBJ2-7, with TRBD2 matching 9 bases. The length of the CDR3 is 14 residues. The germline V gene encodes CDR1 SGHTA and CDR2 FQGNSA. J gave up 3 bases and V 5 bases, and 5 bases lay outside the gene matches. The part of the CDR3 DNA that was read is TGTGCCAGCAGCGTTAGCGGGGGCTACTACGAG. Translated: CASSVSGGYYE. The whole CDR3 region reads CASSVSGGYYEQYF.

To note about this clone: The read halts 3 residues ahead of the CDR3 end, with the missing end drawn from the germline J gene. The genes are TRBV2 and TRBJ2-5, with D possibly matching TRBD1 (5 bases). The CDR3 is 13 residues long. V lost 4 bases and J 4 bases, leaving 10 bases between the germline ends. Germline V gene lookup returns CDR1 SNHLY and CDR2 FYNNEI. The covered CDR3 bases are TGTGCCAGCAGTGCGCAGGGAAGAGAGACC. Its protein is CASSAQGRET. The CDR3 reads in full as CASSAQGRETQYF.